This T cell receptor beta chain stems from a study of read filtering for tumor transcriptome and immune sequencing. Broader study findings: In IR-seq, single-read clonotypes were around 80% of clonotypes but 3% to 3.5% of reads.

This clonotype has at least ten counts. Its target is not known. Trimming took 4 bases from V and 5 from J; bases not matched to a gene: 2. The CDR3 is made up of 12 amino acids. The germline V gene encodes CDR1 SGHRS and CDR2 YFSETQ. Sampling of bone marrow took place during active disease in every patient. The library was built from about 400 ng RNA with molecular barcoded adaptors for alpha/delta and beta/gamma chains. TCRdb re-called the reads through MiXCR, storing one row per CDR3 protein. This sample has 37,000 or so distinct CDR3 sequences, with 12% to 15% found just once. The sequenced sample consisted of a population of CD138-negative cells sorted from bone marrow. V gene TRBV5-1 combines with J gene TRBJ2-7; 8 bases are shared with TRBD1. This receptor was taken from a donor at least 40 years old with multiple myeloma. CDR3 amino acids: CASSLDRDEQYF. The CDR3 DNA reads as TGCGCCAGCAGCCTGGACAGGGACGAGCAGTACTTC.